This TCR beta chain was identified in a study of T cell responses to AZD1222 COVID-19 vaccine. Generated by immunoSEQ multiplex PCR, the TCRdb table keeps only in-frame clones and is missing some. This sample yields approximately 150,000 clones, of which about 90% are seen a single time; 5% belongs to the top ten. V lost 7 bases to trimming and J lost 8 bases, with 11 bases between them. The CDR3 consists of 11 residues. CDR1 and CDR2 from the germline V gene are MDHEN and SYDVKM. Study results and limitations: Vaccine-related CD4 TCRs covered spike, predominating at 160-218 and 743-854.

As concerns this clone: The target antigen is unknown.

The genes are TRBV28 and TRBJ1-2; D unclear. The material sequenced was peripheral blood, taken on day 0 of AZD1222 vaccination. The TCR originated in an adult in good health. CDR3 loop: CASTEGMGYTF. Here the CDR3 DNA reads TGTGCCAGCACCGAGGGAATGGGCTACACCTTC.